One T cell receptor beta chain is described in this entry. The data were taken from a study of blood T cell repertoires in COVID-19. Libraries were prepared by immunoSEQ multiplex PCR; TCRdb keeps only in-frame clonotypes and omits some of them. The sample includes about 200,000 clones, around 86% seen only once; the top ten take approximately 2%. The source material was peripheral blood. This TCR was recovered from a man aged 30-40 years who had recovered from COVID-19.

This CDR3 is CASSGKYGAGELFF. The CDR3 DNA is TGCGCCAGCAGTGGCAAATACGGGGCCGGGGAGCTGTTTTTT. The chain combines TRBV10-1 with TRBJ2-2, with D possibly matching TRBD2 (5 bases). CDR1 is WNHNN and CDR2 is SYGVQD in the germline V gene (reference sequence). The V and J ends lost 4 bases and 6 bases respectively, with 12 bases between them. The length of the CDR3 is 14 residues.